Listed below are T cell receptor beta chains from one sample, sequenced in a study of cytomegalovirus exposure and HLA in healthy donors. Profiled with immunoSEQ multiplex PCR; TCRdb holds only in-frame clones, not every one. The sample totals tens of thousands of clones. Sequencing was performed on PBMCs. The source is a male donor in good health and CMV-seronegative. CDR3s include the opening cysteine and the closing phenylalanine or tryptophan. Fields, in order: CDR3 length, J gene, V gene, D gene, CDR3 DNA, CDR3 protein. The D gene is left open where the match is weak.

>16|TRBJ2-1|TRBV16|.
TGTGCCAGCAGCCAATCGCGCGGCATTTCAGGGAATGAGCAGTTCTTC
CASSQSRGISGNEQFF
>18|TRBJ2-7|TRBV10-3|TRBD2
TGTGCCATCAGTGAGTCCCTTGGGACTAGCGGGAGGGCCTACGAGCAGTACTTC
CAISESLGTSGRAYEQYF
>15|TRBJ2-5|TRBV11-3|TRBD1
TGTGCCAGCAGCTTAGGAGTCGGGACAGAAGAGACCCAGTACTTC
CASSLGVGTEETQYF
>13|TRBJ2-7|TRBV11-3|.
TGTGCCAGCAGCTTAGGCCAGTACTACGAGCAGTACTTC
CASSLGQYYEQYF
>14|TRBJ2-5|TRBV7-3|.
TGTGCCAGCAGCTCGTCCGACAGAGAAGAGACCCAGTACTTC
CASSSSDREETQYF
>14|TRBJ2-7|TRBV13|TRBD2
TGTGCCAGCAGCTTCGGGACTAGCGGTTACGAGCAGTACTTC
CASSFGTSGYEQYF
>17|TRBJ2-2|TRBV4-3|TRBD2
TGCGCCAGCAGCCAGACATCACTAGCGGCGAACACCGGGGAGCTGTTTTTT
CASSQTSLAANTGELFF
>17|TRBJ2-7|TRBV18|TRBD2
TGTGCCAGCTCACAGCCGGGACTAGCTCCGAGCTCCTACGAGCAGTACTTC
CASSQPGLAPSSYEQYF
>14|TRBJ1-1|TRBV27|.
TGTGCCAGCAGTTTGCTCAGGGAGAACACTGAAGCTTTCTTT
CASSLLRENTEAFF
>15|TRBJ2-1|TRBV7-2|TRBD2
TGTGCCAGCATCCTAGCGGGAGTATCCTACAATGAGCAGTTCTTC
CASILAGVSYNEQFF
>16|TRBJ2-2|TRBV15|TRBD1
TGTGCCACCAGCCTCCCTGGGACAGCATACACCGGGGAGCTGTTTTTT
CATSLPGTAYTGELFF
>14|TRBJ1-5|TRBV6-1|TRBD1
TGTGCCAGCCATCGACAGGGCCTCAATCAGCCCCAGCATTTT
CASHRQGLNQPQHF
>12|TRBJ2-2|TRBV6-5|TRBD1
TGTGCCAGCAGTACAGGGGTCGGGGAGCTGTTTTTT
CASSTGVGELFF
>15|TRBJ1-5|TRBV6-1|.
TGTGCCAGCAGTGAATTACAGGGCGGCAATCAGCCCCAGCATTTT
CASSELQGGNQPQHF
>14|TRBJ2-2|TRBV2|.
TGTGCCAGCAGTGAAGCTAGCGAGACCGGGGAGCTGTTTTTT
CASSEASETGELFF
>14|TRBJ1-2|TRBV6-5|TRBD1
TGTGCCAGCAGTTTAGACAGGGGTGGCTATGGCTACACCTTC
CASSLDRGGYGYTF
>16|TRBJ2-2|TRBV5-1|.
TGCGCCAGCACCCCCCGGGTGAAGGGAGGAACCGGGGAGCTGTTTTTT
CASTPRVKGGTGELFF
>13|TRBJ2-1|TRBV7-2|.
TGTGCCAGCAGCTGGGGAGACCAAAATGAGCAGTTCTTC
CASSWGDQNEQFF
>12|TRBJ1-1|TRBV2|.
TGTGCCAGCACCTTTGTGAACACTGAAGCTTTCTTT
CASTFVNTEAFF
>14|TRBJ2-7|TRBV25-1|TRBD2
TGTGCCAGCAGGGGACTAGCGGGGACCTACGAGCAGTACTTC
CASRGLAGTYEQYF
>15|TRBJ2-7|TRBV28|TRBD2
TGTGCCAGCAGTTTAAGAGGGACTAGCTCCTACGAGCAGTACTTC
CASSLRGTSSYEQYF
>17|TRBJ1-5|TRBV5-6|TRBD1
TGTGCCAGCAGCTCTTACCGGGACAGGGGAAGGGATCAGCCCCAGCATTTT
CASSSYRDRGRDQPQHF
>13|TRBJ2-2|TRBV30|.
TGTGCCTGGAGCGCGGGGAACACCGGGGAGCTGTTTTTT
CAWSAGNTGELFF
>15|TRBJ1-5|TRBV15|.
TGTGCCACCAGCCGAGGGGAGGCGCCGAGTCAGCCCCAGCATTTT
CATSRGEAPSQPQHF
>16|TRBJ2-7|TRBV28|.
TGTGCCAGCAGTTTACCTATGCAGGGTGCCATCTACGAGCAGTACTTC
CASSLPMQGAIYEQYF
>11|TRBJ1-1|TRBV30|.
TGTGCCTCCACCTTAGGGCGGAGGGCTTTCTTT
CASTLGRRAFF
>14|TRBJ1-5|TRBV30|.
TGTGCCTGGTCGAAGGAGTATAGCAATCAGCCCCAGCATTTT
CAWSKEYSNQPQHF
>15|TRBJ2-5|TRBV10-3|TRBD1
TGTGCCATCAGTGAGTTCTCAGGGGGCCAAGAGACCCAGTACTTC
CAISEFSGGQETQYF
>16|TRBJ2-4|TRBV7-8|TRBD2
TGTGCCAGCAGCTTAATCGCGGGAGTGACCAAAAACATTCAGTACTTC
CASSLIAGVTKNIQYF
>19|TRBJ2-1|TRBV7-6|TRBD2
TGTGCCAGCAGCTTAGTCTATAGGTCGCTAGCGGGAAGAAGTATTGAGCAGTTCTTC
CASSLVYRSLAGRSIEQFF
>13|TRBJ2-3|TRBV29-1|.
TGCAGCGTCGGAGGACGGAACACAGATACGCAGTATTTT
CSVGGRNTDTQYF
>13|TRBJ2-3|TRBV29-1|.
TGCAGCGTGAACTACCAATTCACAGATACGCAGTATTTT
CSVNYQFTDTQYF
>12|TRBJ2-3|TRBV11-1|.
TGTGCCAGCAGCTCATCGGCAGATACGCAGTATTTT
CASSSSADTQYF